The clone carrying this TCR beta chain was detected only once. Looked up from germline, CDR1 is SNHLY and CDR2 is FYNNEI. This CDR3 contains 11 residues. V was shortened by 6 bases and J by 8 bases, with 9 bases between the two germline ends. For recovered donors of Cohort 3, there were two negative PCRs, clearance, or symptom resolution. Sequenced by immunoSEQ multiplex PCR; TCRdb stores in-frame clones only, minus some. The sample comprises over 300,000 clones, more than 75% of which are singletons, and about 10% rests with the top ten. The data are from a study of blood T cell repertoires in COVID-19. Study summary: In each case, the material was cDNA or gDNA derived from T cells, B-cell-depleted T cells, or PBMCs.

The chain recombines TRBV2 with TRBJ2-3; maybe TRBD1 (5 bases). The TCR sequence derives from a woman aged 18 to 35 who had recovered from COVID-19. The sequenced material came from PBMCs or T cells enriched from blood (not recorded which). The CDR3 bases are TGTGCCAGCAGAGATAGGGGTACGCAGTATTTT. It is translated as CASRDRGTQYF.